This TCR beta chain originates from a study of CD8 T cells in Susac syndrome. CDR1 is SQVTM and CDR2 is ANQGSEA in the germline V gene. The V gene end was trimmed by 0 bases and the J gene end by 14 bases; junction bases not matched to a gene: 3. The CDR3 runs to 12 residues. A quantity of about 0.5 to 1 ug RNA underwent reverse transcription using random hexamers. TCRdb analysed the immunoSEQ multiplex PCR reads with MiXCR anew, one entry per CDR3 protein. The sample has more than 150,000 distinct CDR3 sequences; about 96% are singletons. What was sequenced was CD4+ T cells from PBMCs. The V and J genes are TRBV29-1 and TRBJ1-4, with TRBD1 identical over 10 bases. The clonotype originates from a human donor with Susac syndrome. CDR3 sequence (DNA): TGCAGCGTTGAAGACCCGGGACAGGGGCTGTTTTTT. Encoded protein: CSVEDPGQGLFF.